This entry concerns a single TCR beta chain. The data were obtained in a study of beta chain features in type 1 diabetes. Sorting that relied on CD45RO/CCR7/CD25/CD127/CD95/CD27 yielded CD4+ naive, central memory, regulatory and stem cell-like memory cells. TCRB transcripts that were expressed got sequenced, as all of the isolated RNA had been reverse transcribed. TCRdb's copy holds only in-frame clones and misses some; the assay was immunoSEQ multiplex PCR. The sample includes under 900,000 clones, 17% of them seen just once. V trimming: 10 bases; J trimming: 3 bases; junction bases outside the gene matches: 9. The CDR3 consists of 13 residues. Germline-derived CDR1 and CDR2 are MNHGY and SVAAGI.

This rearrangement joins TRBV6-9 to TRBJ2-7; 7 positions agree with TRBD1. This receptor was taken from a woman younger than 35 in good health. The sample consisted of naive CD4+ T cells from blood. The CDR3 loop is CANPGQFLYEQYF. The CDR3 coding sequence is TGTGCCAACCCGGGACAGTTCCTCTACGAGCAGTACTTC.